These 23 T cell receptor beta chains originate from one sample sequenced in a study of blood T cells in healthy people across ages. Combining a sample-barcoded 5' primer with a J-beta primer mix, a second PCR ran for roughly 6 to 12 cycles. TCRdb used MiXCR to reprocess the 5' RACE reads, holding one entry per CDR3 protein. The sample yields around 1,000,000 distinct CDR3 sequences, about 25% seen once. This sample also belongs to another study, concerning T cells of mothers and their children.

What was sequenced was blood. These TCRs come from a girl aged 2 to 9 in good health.

Here the CDR3 reads CASRDRGNTGELFF. In DNA, the CDR3 is TGTGCCAGCAGGGACAGGGGCAACACCGGGGAGCTGTTTTTT. The V gene is TRBV7-3, the J gene TRBJ2-2, with 9 bases matching TRBD1. J lost 2 bases, V lost 6 bases, and 1 base had no gene match. This CDR3 has 14 amino acids. CDR1 is SGHTA and CDR2 is FQGTGA in the germline V gene.

This clonotype has just a few counts. The chain recombines TRBV20-1 with TRBJ2-4; D is ambiguous. Trimming shortened V by 6 bases and J by 1 base, and 7 bases separated the two germline ends. This CDR3 contains 12 residues. Looked up from germline, CDR1 is DFQATT and CDR2 is SNEGSKA (reference sequence). The DNA of the CDR3 is TGCAGTGCCAGCCAGGCCAAAAACATTCAGTACTTC. It codes for CSASQAKNIQYF.

This clonotype was seen only a few times. V and J are TRBV12-3 or TRBV12-4 and TRBJ1-5; 7 bases line up with TRBD1. The CDR3 is 14 residues long. After removal of 6 bases from V and 5 bases from J, the junction contained 7 bases not matched to a gene. The CDR3 sequence is CASSPDRVDQPQHF. In nucleotides, the CDR3 is TGTGCCAGCAGCCCCGACAGGGTAGATCAGCCCCAGCATTTT.

This clonotype was detected only a few times. V is TRBV6-2 or TRBV6-3 and J is TRBJ1-5, with 11 bases fitting TRBD1. Germline values: CDR1 MNHEY, CDR2 SVGEGT. V was pared by 0 bases and J by 0 bases, with 4 bases of the junction left unmatched. The CDR3 sequence is 18 residues long. The CDR3 DNA follows: TGTGCCAGCAGTTACTCGGAGGACAGGGGGCTTAGCAATCAGCCCCAGCATTTT. Amino acid sequence: CASSYSEDRGLSNQPQHF.

In this sample, this clonotype turned up a few times. The CDR3 here is CASSFSLTGGTQYF. The CDR3 region has the DNA TGTGCCAGCAGCTTCAGCCTAACTGGAGGGACCCAGTACTTC. The chain has TRBV7-9 and TRBJ2-7; a possible D gene is TRBD2 (5 bases). The DNA matches TRBJ2-5 better at its end, which makes the J call doubtful. The germline V gene encodes CDR1 SEHNR and CDR2 FQNEAQ (reference sequence). This CDR3 is built from 14 residues.

The genes are TRBV20-1 and TRBJ2-1; TRBD1 is a possible D gene (7 bases). V shed 7 bases and J shed 6 bases, with 19 bases lying between them. Germline loops: CDR1 DFQATT, CDR2 SNEGSKA (reference sequence). The CDR3 has 14 residues. CDR3: CSGQGGTASNEQFF. The DNA for the CDR3 is TGCAGTGGGCAAGGGGGGACAGCCTCCAATGAGCAGTTCTTC.

V is TRBV11-2 and J is TRBJ1-1; no definite D call. The germline gives CDR1 SGHAT, CDR2 FQNNGV. Trimming removed 1 base at V and 5 bases at J, with 11 bases between. The CDR3 is 14 residues long. CDR3 nucleotides: TGTGCCAGCAGCTTAGGTGAAGTTAGGACTGAAGCTTTCTTT. Translation: CASSLGEVRTEAFF.

The chain uses TRBV28 and TRBJ1-2; TRBD1 agrees at 9 bases. Losses at the gene ends were 4 bases for V and 6 bases for J; bases not matched to a gene: 6. In germline, CDR1 is MDHEN, CDR2 SYDVKM. The CDR3 sequence is 14 residues long. The CDR3 reads CASSYPDRGNGYTF. CDR3 bases: TGTGCCAGCAGTTACCCGGACAGGGGAAATGGCTACACCTTC.

The rearrangement uses TRBV28 and TRBJ2-5; possible D gene TRBD1, 6 bases. Between the trimmed V and J ends, which lost 3 bases and 0 bases, there was a span of 17 bases. The CDR3 has 17 amino acids. Germline V gives CDR1 MDHEN, CDR2 SYDVKM. CDR3 in DNA: TGTGCCAGCAGTTTGGGGACAATGCAGGAGTACCAAGAGACCCAGTACTTC. This encodes CASSLGTMQEYQETQYF.

This clonotype was seen only a few times. This chain links TRBV6-6 with TRBJ2-5; D gene unclear. CDR1 is MNHNY, CDR2 SVGAGI, per germline (reference sequence). CDR3 length: 16 residues. V was trimmed by 5 bases and J by 3 bases, leaving 19 bases between them. CDR3 sequence (DNA): TGTGCCAGCAGTCAATCGACTCCCCGGTCAGAAGAGACCCAGTACTTC. Amino acid sequence: CASSQSTPRSEETQYF.

The chain is built from TRBV7-6 and TRBJ1-2, with TRBD1 matching 8 bases. The ends lost 3 bases at V and 4 bases at J; junction bases unmatched: 7. The CDR3 consists of 15 residues. Germline V CDR1 and CDR2: SGHVS, FNYEAQ. The CDR3 sequence: CASSLGRGHVYGYTF. For the CDR3, the DNA is TGTGCCAGCAGCTTGGGCAGGGGGCACGTCTATGGCTACACCTTC.

This clonotype showed up just a few times. The rearrangement joins TRBV24-1 to TRBJ2-1; D call uncertain. Germline V lookup: CDR1 KGHDR, CDR2 SFDVKD. V gave up 1 base and J gave up 7 bases, with 16 bases separating them. The CDR3 consists of 16 residues. The CDR3 protein is CATSDFSAELENEQFF. For the CDR3, the DNA is TGTGCCACCAGTGATTTTTCGGCGGAGCTGGAAAATGAGCAGTTCTTC.

This clonotype was observed a single time. V gene TRBV6-6 combines with J gene TRBJ2-1, with TRBD2 matching over 12 bases. The tail of the sequence fits TRBJ2-7 better, so the J call may be wrong. The CDR3 consists of 15 residues. CDR1 and CDR2 from the germline V gene are MNHNY and SVGAGI (reference sequence). The DNA of the CDR3 is TGTGCCAGCAGAACTAGCGGGGGGTTCCGGGACGAGCAGTACTTC. It specifies CASRTSGGFRDEQYF.

This chain joins TRBV27 and TRBJ2-1; no clear D gene. Matching the DNA end better, TRBJ2-7 makes the J call doubtful. The V gene's germline CDR1 is MNHEY and CDR2 SMNVEV (reference sequence). The CDR3 contains 11 residues. The CDR3 region has the DNA TGTGCCAGGAGAGGAATTTACGAGCAGTACTTC. It translates to CARRGIYEQYF.

This clonotype was observed a handful of times. The chain employs TRBV2 and TRBJ2-1; 8 bases map to TRBD2. This CDR3 spans 13 amino acids. J gave up 9 bases and V 8 bases, and 9 bases lay outside the gene matches. The germline V gene encodes CDR1 SNHLY and CDR2 FYNNEI. The CDR3 is CASRGSGSGEQFF. DNA for the CDR3: TGTGCCAGCCGAGGGAGCGGGAGCGGTGAGCAGTTCTTC.

V usage is TRBV9 and J usage is TRBJ2-5, with TRBD2 as a possible D gene (5 bases). Per the germline V gene, CDR1 is SGDLS and CDR2 is YYNGEE. V lost 4 bases and J 4 bases, leaving 14 bases between the germline ends. This CDR3 has 14 residues. DNA for the CDR3: TGTGCCAGCAGCAGCACTAGGTCCTCAGAGACCCAGTACTTC. Residues: CASSSTRSSETQYF.

The table lists this clonotype with a few counts. The gene calls are TRBV29-1 and TRBJ2-3; 13 bases agree with TRBD2. Unmatched junction bases numbered 15, after V lost 7 bases and J lost 2 bases. This CDR3 contains 18 residues. Germline loops: CDR1 SQVTM, CDR2 ANQGSEA. In DNA, the CDR3 is TGCAGCGCCGAATCAGGACTAGCGGGAGACAGGGCCACAGATACGCAGTATTTT. As protein: CSAESGLAGDRATDTQYF.

The rearrangement links TRBV5-1 to TRBJ2-5; the D gene could be TRBD1 or TRBD2 (5 bases each). CDR1 is SGHRS, CDR2 YFSETQ, per germline. Trimming pared 5 bases from V and 4 bases from J, leaving 15 bases between. The CDR3 sequence is 14 residues long. The CDR3 region is CASRDRRDGETQYF. The CDR3 region has the DNA TGCGCCAGCAGGGATCGAAGGGACGGAGAGACCCAGTACTTC.

The chain joins TRBV5-1 to TRBJ1-2; the D is unclear. The CDR3 runs to 14 residues. Germline CDR1 reads SGHRS; CDR2 reads YFSETQ. Trimming removed 0 bases from V and 0 bases from J, with 6 bases in between. For the CDR3, the DNA is TGCGCCAGCAGCTTGGAACCAGCTAACTATGGCTACACCTTC. This gives the protein CASSLEPANYGYTF.

To note about this clonotype: Germline and junction disagree at one end, which may indicate a read error. The chain recombines TRBV6-5 with TRBJ1-3, with a weak D call TRBD1 (6 bases). CDR1 and CDR2 (germline): MNHEY, SVGAGI. This CDR3 region has 14 residues. The CDR3 sequence: CASSTGSSGSTIYF. CDR3 in DNA: TGTGCCAGCAGTACAGGGTCCTCTGGAAGCACCATATATTTT.

The chain combines TRBV28 with TRBJ1-1; D call uncertain. The CDR3 sequence is 14 residues long. V lost 6 bases to trimming and J lost 0 bases, with 11 bases between them. Per germline, CDR1 MDHEN and CDR2 SYDVKM. The CDR3 sequence is CASRKKGMNTEAFF. The CDR3 nucleotides read TGTGCCAGCAGGAAAAAGGGCATGAACACTGAAGCTTTCTTT.

This clonotype was counted only a few times. The chain couples TRBV12-3 or TRBV12-4 to TRBJ2-5; 7 bases fit TRBD1. The CDR3 length is 15 residues. With 4 bases clipped from V and 7 bases from J, the junction kept 12 bases outside the gene matches. The CDR3 here is CASSSGTEGVGTQYF. The DNA of the CDR3 is TGTGCCAGCAGTTCCGGGACAGAGGGTGTAGGGACCCAGTACTTC.

The chain carries TRBV11-2 and TRBJ2-5, with a weak D call TRBD1 (5 bases). The J call is in doubt because the DNA end fits TRBJ2-1 better. CDR1 is SGHAT and CDR2 is FQNNGV in the germline V gene. The CDR3 covers 15 residues. CDR3 nucleotide sequence: TGTGCCAGCAGCTTAGACATGGGGCAGTACAATGAGCAGTTCTTC. Translation gives CASSLDMGQYNEQFF.